A selection of T cell receptor beta chains follows, all from one sample in a study of blood T cell repertoires in COVID-19. Profiling relied on immunoSEQ multiplex PCR, and the TCRdb table lists in-frame clones only, not all of them. The sample has over 20,000 clones; 75% to 90% are singletons. The sample consisted of peripheral blood. Receptors were obtained from a man aged 65 to 79 with active COVID-19. The CDR3 runs from the conserved cysteine through the conserved F or W. A D gene is named only where the DNA matches it firmly. Rows give clone size only sometimes, using once, few, many, or a class for an expanded clone.

clone_size	d_call	v_call	j_call	cdr3_nt	cdr3_aa
-	-	TRBV7-9	TRBJ2-5	TGTGCCAGCAGCTTATTCCAGGGGTTAGAAGAGACCCAGTACTTC	CASSLFQGLEETQYF
-	TRBD2	TRBV7-9	TRBJ2-3	TGTGCCAGCAGCCAGGGACTATCCACAGATACGCAGTATTTT	CASSQGLSTDTQYF
once	TRBD1	TRBV9	TRBJ2-2	TGTGCCAGCAGCCCCCGGACAGGTCCAGGCACCGGGGAGCTGTTTTTT	CASSPRTGPGTGELFF
-	TRBD1	TRBV4-1	TRBJ1-5	TGCGCCAGCAGCCCAATATGGGGACAGAATCAGCCCCAGCATTTT	CASSPIWGQNQPQHF
-	-	TRBV27	TRBJ1-4	TGTGCCACCCAGGGATCAACTAATGAAAAACTGTTTTTT	CATQGSTNEKLFF
once	TRBD1	TRBV5-5	TRBJ2-5	TGTGCCAGCAGCCAGACAGGGGGCTCAGGGGAGACCCAGTACTTC	CASSQTGGSGETQYF
-	-	TRBV5-1	TRBJ2-5	TGCGCCAGCAGCCACCGGGTCGAGGAGACCCAGTACTTC	CASSHRVEETQYF
-	-	TRBV11-3	TRBJ2-4	TGTGCCAGCAGCTTAGGGAGGGCAAACATTCAGTACTTC	CASSLGRANIQYF
-	TRBD2	TRBV6-5	TRBJ2-7	TGTGCCATTACCTGGGGGGGGAGGTCCTACGAGCAGTACTTC	CAITWGGRSYEQYF
-	-	TRBV19	TRBJ2-1	TGTGCCAGTAGTATTCAATGGGGGGTAAACAATGAGCAGTTCTTC	CASSIQWGVNNEQFF
-	-	TRBV27	TRBJ1-4	TGTGCCAGCAGCTCCAAGGGGGTGGACGGATATGAAAAACTGTTTTTT	CASSSKGVDGYEKLFF
-	TRBD2	TRBV6-5	TRBJ2-1	TGTGCCAGCAGTTACGGGCGGGGGTCCTCCTACAATGAGCAGTTCTTC	CASSYGRGSSYNEQFF
-	TRBD1	TRBV30	TRBJ2-1	TGTGCCTGGAGCCCCCTGGGACAGGGGGGAAGTGAGCAGTTCTTC	CAWSPLGQGGSEQFF
-	TRBD2	TRBV7-2	TRBJ2-5	TGTGCCAGCAGCTTATCTTCCGGGGGAGGGCAAGAGACCCAGTACTTC	CASSLSSGGGQETQYF
-	TRBD2	TRBV5-6	TRBJ2-1	TGTGCCAGCAGCCTCCGACTAGCGGTCCCCATCCACCCGCAGTTCTTC	CASSLRLAVPIHPQFF
-	-	TRBV11-3	TRBJ2-7	TGTGCCAGCAGCCCCCGTCAGTACGAGCAGTACTTC	CASSPRQYEQYF
-	TRBD2	TRBV7-2	TRBJ2-3	TGTGCCAGCAGCTTAGGCCCGCGGGAGCCCACAGATACGCAGTATTTT	CASSLGPREPTDTQYF
-	-	TRBV9	TRBJ2-5	TGTGCCAGCAGCGTAGATTCGGCGGGGGCCGCTGGCACCCAGTACTTC	CASSVDSAGAAGTQYF
-	TRBD1	TRBV12-5	TRBJ2-3	TGTGCTAGTGGTTTGCTACAGGGGGCTGGCACAGATACGCAGTATTTT	CASGLLQGAGTDTQYF
-	TRBD1	TRBV15	TRBJ1-1	TGTGCCACCAGTGGACAGGTGACTGAAGCTTTCTTT	CATSGQVTEAFF
-	-	TRBV6-5	TRBJ1-4	TGTGCCAGCAGTACGGGGGACTACCTGAATGAAAAACTGTTTTTT	CASSTGDYLNEKLFF
-	-	TRBV4-2	TRBJ1-1	TGTGCCAGCAGCCCCACGTCGTTCGGGGGGCAGTTTGGGAACACTGAAGCTTTCTTT	CASSPTSFGGQFGNTEAFF
-	TRBD1	TRBV23-1	TRBJ1-6	TGCGCCAGCAGTCAATCTGAGGGACAGAAAACGAGCTCCTATAATTCACCCCTCCACTTT	CASSQSEGQKTSSYNSPLHF
-	TRBD1	TRBV18	TRBJ1-1	TGTGCCAGCTCACGAGGGACAGGGTTTAATATGTCTGAAGCTTTCTTT	CASSRGTGFNMSEAFF
-	-	TRBV21-1	TRBJ2-7	TGTGCCAGCAGCATTTTTGGACTAGCCCACGAGCAGTACTTC	CASSIFGLAHEQYF
-	TRBD1	TRBV3-1/TRBV3-2	TRBJ2-5	TGTGCCAGCAGCCAAGGGACAGGGATTCAAGGGGAGACCCAGTACTTC	CASSQGTGIQGETQYF
few	-	TRBV4-2	TRBJ2-7	TGTGCCAGCAGCCAATTCGGTGCTGGTGGTAACGAGCAGTACTTC	CASSQFGAGGNEQYF
-	-	TRBV12-3/TRBV12-4	TRBJ2-1	TGTGCCAGCAGTTTAGCGGTCCGGGGAGAGCAGTTCTTC	CASSLAVRGEQFF
-	-	TRBV2	TRBJ1-2	TGTGCCAGCAGCCCAAGCCCGAGTAACTATGGCTACACCTTC	CASSPSPSNYGYTF